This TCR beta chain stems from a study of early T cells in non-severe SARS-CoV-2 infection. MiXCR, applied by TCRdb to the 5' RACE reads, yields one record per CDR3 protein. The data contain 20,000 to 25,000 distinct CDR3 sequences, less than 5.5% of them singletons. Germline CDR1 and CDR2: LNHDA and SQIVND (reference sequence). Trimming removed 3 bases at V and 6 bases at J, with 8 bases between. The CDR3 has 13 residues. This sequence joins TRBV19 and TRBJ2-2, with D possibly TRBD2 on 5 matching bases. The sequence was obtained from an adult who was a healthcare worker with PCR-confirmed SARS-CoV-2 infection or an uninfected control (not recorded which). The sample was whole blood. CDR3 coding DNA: TGTGCCAGTAGTATCTTAGCGTCCGGGGAGCTGTTTTTT. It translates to CASSILASGELFF. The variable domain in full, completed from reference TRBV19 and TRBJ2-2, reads DGGITQSPKYLFRKEGQNVTLSCEQNLNHDAMYWYRQDPGQGLRLIYYSQIVNDFQKGDIAEGYSVSREKKESFPLTVTSAQKNPTAFYLCASSILASGELFFGEGSRLTVL.